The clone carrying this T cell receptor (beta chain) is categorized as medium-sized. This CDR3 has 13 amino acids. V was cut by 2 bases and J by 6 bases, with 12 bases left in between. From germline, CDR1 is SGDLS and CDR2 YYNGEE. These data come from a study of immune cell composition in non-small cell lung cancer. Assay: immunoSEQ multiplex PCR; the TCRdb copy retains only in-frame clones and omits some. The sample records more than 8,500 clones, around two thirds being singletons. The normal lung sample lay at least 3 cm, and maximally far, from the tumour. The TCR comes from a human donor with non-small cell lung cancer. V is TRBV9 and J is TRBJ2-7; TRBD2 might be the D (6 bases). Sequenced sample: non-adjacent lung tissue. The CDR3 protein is CASSVVGGSEQYF. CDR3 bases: TGTGCCAGCAGCGTCGTGGGGGGTAGCGAGCAGTACTTC.